Each of the 25 T cell receptor beta chains below was sequenced from the same sample in a study of T cell repertoires in cytomegalovirus infection. For these TCRs, the target antigens are not known. From the reads, TCRdb called clonotypes with MiXCR, one entry per CDR3 protein. The profile shows about 920,000 distinct CDR3 sequences, approximately 32% of them singletons. This sample comprised cultured CD8+ T cells from PBMCs, obtained from culture after CMV antigen stimulation. The origin of the receptors is a human donor in good health (CMV status not recorded). Some clones in this sample may be carry-over from other donors' samples.

This clonotype was seen many times. The CDR3 DNA is TGTGCCAGCAGCTTAGAAGGACAGGCATTCTACGAGCAGTACTTC. It specifies CASSLEGQAFYEQYF. The chain recombines TRBV7-6 with TRBJ2-7; 7 positions agree with TRBD1. The CDR3 runs 15 residues. Germline CDR1 is SGHVS and CDR2 is FNYEAQ. The junction had 6 bases not matched to a gene; V was cut back by 1 base and J by 3 bases.

This clonotype has a handful of counts. The chain joins TRBV10-2 to TRBJ2-1; D possibly corresponds to TRBD2 (7 bases). V was cut by 8 bases and J by 6 bases, with 17 bases left in between. CDR3 length: 14 residues. Germline V gene sequence: CDR1 WSHSY, CDR2 SAAADI. In nucleotides, the CDR3 is TGCGCCAGCGGGGGGGCTAGGGGAGGCAATGAGCAGTTCTTC. Amino acids: CASGGARGGNEQFF.

The chain has TRBV4-1 and TRBJ1-1, with TRBD1 matching over 8 bases. V trimming: 3 bases; J trimming: 5 bases; junction bases outside the gene matches: 8. The CDR3 has 15 amino acids. CDR1 and CDR2 (germline): MGHRA, YSYEKL. Here the CDR3 DNA reads TGCGCCAGCAGCCATCCCGGACAGGGAGAAACTGAAGCTTTCTTT. Protein sequence: CASSHPGQGETEAFF.

The V call is TRBV4-1, the J call TRBJ2-5; 11 nucleotides line up with TRBD2. J gave up 2 bases and V 4 bases, and 3 bases lay outside the gene matches. The CDR3 extends over 15 amino acids. Per germline, CDR1 MGHRA and CDR2 YSYEKL. CDR3 DNA sequence: TGCGCCAGCAGCCCTAGCGGGGGGCGTCAAGAGACCCAGTACTTC. It yields the protein CASSPSGGRQETQYF.

J is TRBJ1-2 and V is TRBV6-1; a weak D match, TRBD1 (5 bases). Germline lookup yields CDR1 MNHNS and CDR2 SASEGT. V lost 6 bases and J 6 bases, leaving 17 bases between the germline ends. The CDR3 covers 14 residues. CDR3 sequence: CASREPLRDDGYTF. The CDR3 bases are TGTGCCAGCAGGGAGCCTTTGAGGGACGATGGCTACACCTTC.

This clonotype turned up a few times. In DNA, the CDR3 is TGTGCCATCCAAGGTACAGCGGGGAAGGTTACCTACAATGAGCAGTTCTTC. The encoded protein is CAIQGTAGKVTYNEQFF. The gene calls are TRBV10-3 and TRBJ2-1; 7 positions agree with TRBD2. Germline V gene sequence: CDR1 ENHRY, CDR2 SYGVKD. Unmatched junction bases numbered 15, after V lost 8 bases and J lost 2 bases. The CDR3 sequence is 17 residues long.

This clonotype was seen at least ten times. The rearrangement joins TRBV5-4 to TRBJ2-3; D perhaps matches TRBD1 (5 bases). This CDR3 region has 13 residues. Trimming took off 5 bases at V and 4 bases at J, with 11 bases between the two ends. Germline CDR1 SGHNT, CDR2 YYREEE (reference sequence). The CDR3 DNA reads as TGTGCCAGCAGTTTAGGCAGGGCAGATACGCAGTATTTT. This gives the protein CASSLGRADTQYF.

The chain couples TRBV15 to TRBJ2-1; D might be TRBD2 (6 bases). Trimming took 6 bases from V and 2 from J, leaving 29 bases between them. The germline gives CDR1 LNHNV, CDR2 YYDKDF (reference sequence). The CDR3 is 20 residues long. This chain's CDR3 is CATRSGVGLSRRRTYNEQFF. CDR3 coding DNA: TGTGCCACCAGGAGTGGGGTGGGACTGTCCCGCAGAAGGACCTACAATGAGCAGTTCTTC.

This chain uses TRBV6-5 with TRBJ2-1; D uncertain. The germline V gene has CDR1 MNHEY and CDR2 SVGAGI. The V and J ends lost 5 bases and 9 bases respectively, with 14 bases between them. The CDR3 has 13 amino acids. The CDR3 sequence: CASSISRVTEQFF. For the CDR3, the DNA is TGTGCCAGCAGTATTAGTAGGGTCACTGAGCAGTTCTTC.

This clonotype has just a few counts. This sequence joins TRBV6-2 or TRBV6-3 and TRBJ2-7; 7 bases are a match to TRBD1. From germline, CDR1 is MNHEY and CDR2 SVGEGT. Trimming removed 6 bases from V and 6 bases from J; junction bases left unmatched: 11. This CDR3 spans 14 amino acids. CDR3 residues: CASRSRDSPSEQYV. CDR3 bases: TGTGCCAGCAGATCTCGGGACAGCCCTAGCGAGCAGTACGTC.

The chain employs TRBV6-6 and TRBJ1-5; the D is unclear. Germline V gives CDR1 MNHNY, CDR2 SVGAGI (reference sequence). V gave up 6 bases and J gave up 3 bases, with 15 bases separating them. The CDR3 is made up of 15 amino acids. The CDR3 loop reads CASSPHAGDNQPQHF. The DNA of the CDR3 is TGTGCCAGCAGCCCTCACGCAGGCGACAATCAGCCCCAGCATTTT.

This clonotype was observed a handful of times. This rearrangement joins TRBV7-2 to TRBJ2-1, with D possibly TRBD2 on 5 matching bases. This CDR3 comprises 14 residues. Per germline, CDR1 SGHTA and CDR2 FQGNSA. V was trimmed by 5 bases and J by 5 bases, leaving 13 bases between them. CDR3 bases: TGTGCCAGCAGCCCCGGGATCTTAAACAATGAGCAGTTCTTC. Translating gives CASSPGILNNEQFF.

The sample holds a few counts of this clonotype. The chain combines TRBV6-1 with TRBJ1-1; D unclear. This CDR3 is 14 amino acids long. Germline CDR1 and CDR2: MNHNS and SASEGT. Deletions cut 5 bases from V and 6 bases from J, with 16 bases between. CDR3 residues: CASSLDGPFAEAFF. CDR3 DNA sequence: TGTGCCAGCAGTCTCGACGGCCCTTTCGCTGAAGCTTTCTTT.

The gene calls are TRBV7-8 and TRBJ2-3, with D tentatively TRBD2 (6 bases). V was trimmed by 5 bases and J by 4 bases, leaving 19 bases between them. The CDR3 totals 16 residues. Germline V gene sequence: CDR1 SGHVS, CDR2 FQNEAQ. The CDR3 coding sequence is TGTGCCAGCAGCGGAAGGGTAGCGGAGAACCCAGATACGCAGTATTTT. Its translation is CASSGRVAENPDTQYF.

Only a few counts were recorded for this clonotype. The chain is built from TRBV7-9 and TRBJ2-6; D not certain. The V gene's germline CDR1 is SEHNR and CDR2 FQNEAQ (reference sequence). The V and J ends lost 5 bases and 0 bases respectively, with 14 bases between them. The CDR3 is 17 amino acids. CDR3 protein: CASSQDGVVSGANVLTF. In nucleotides, the CDR3 is TGTGCCAGCAGCCAAGATGGAGTTGTCTCTGGGGCCAACGTCCTGACTTTC.

V gene TRBV19 combines with J gene TRBJ1-1; D possibly corresponds to TRBD1 (6 bases). This CDR3 is 14 amino acids long. The V gene's germline CDR1 is LNHDA and CDR2 SQIVND (reference sequence). V lost 5 bases to trimming and J lost 3 bases, with 13 bases between them. The CDR3 nucleotides are TGTGCCAGTAGTTCCGGGACATTTTACACTGAAGCTTTCTTT. Translated: CASSSGTFYTEAFF. Full variable domain (rest looked up from reference TRBV19 and TRBJ1-1): DGGITQSPKYLFRKEGQNVTLSCEQNLNHDAMYWYRQDPGQGLRLIYYSQIVNDFQKGDIAEGYSVSREKKESFPLTVTSAQKNPTAFYLCASSSGTFYTEAFFGQGTRLTVV.

The rearrangement joins TRBV7-9 to TRBJ2-3; D possibly corresponds to TRBD1 (5 bases). Germline CDR1 SEHNR, CDR2 FQNEAQ (reference sequence). V was cut by 4 bases and J by 9 bases, with 20 bases left in between. The CDR3 totals 15 residues. CDR3 nucleotide sequence: TGTGCCAGCAGCTCAAAATTTGACAGCTTGTACACGCAGTATTTT. The encoded protein is CASSSKFDSLYTQYF.

In this sample, this clonotype turned up a few times. The chain recombines TRBV6-1 with TRBJ2-3; D ambiguous. The CDR3 loop spans 14 amino acids. CDR1 and CDR2 from the germline V gene are MNHNS and SASEGT. Deletions cut 4 bases from V and 0 bases from J, with 8 bases between. As DNA, the CDR3 is TGTGCCAGCAGTGGGATCCTTAGCACAGATACGCAGTATTTT. Encoded protein: CASSGILSTDTQYF.

V and J are TRBV4-2 and TRBJ2-2; perhaps TRBD2 as D (5 bases). V shed 0 bases and J shed 2 bases, with 13 bases lying between them. Germline CDR1 is LGHNA and CDR2 is YNFKEQ. The CDR3 has 17 residues. Here the CDR3 reads CASSQEPDGVNTGELFF. CDR3 DNA: TGTGCCAGCAGCCAAGAACCTGACGGGGTCAACACCGGGGAGCTGTTTTTT.

A few counts support this clonotype. This chain's CDR3 is CASSTPGLASAGTQYF. For the CDR3, the DNA is TGTGCCAGCAGCACACCGGGACTAGCCTCGGCGGGTACGCAGTATTTT. The chain has TRBV7-9 and TRBJ2-3; 9 bases line up with TRBD2. Losses at the gene ends were 5 bases for V and 8 bases for J; bases not matched to a gene: 14. CDR3 length: 16 amino acids. Per the germline V gene, CDR1 is SEHNR and CDR2 is FQNEAQ (reference sequence).

This rearrangement joins TRBV7-6 to TRBJ1-2, with D unclear. This CDR3 comprises 15 residues. The germline CDR1 and CDR2 sequences are SGHVS and FNYEAQ. The ends were cut back, 2 bases at V and 8 bases at J, with 18 bases in the middle. CDR3 nucleotides: TGTGCCAGCAGCTTATTCCCCCAGGATCTGGGAGGCTACACCTTC. Amino acid sequence: CASSLFPQDLGGYTF.

The V call is TRBV27, the J call TRBJ2-1; TRBD2 matches 7 bases. CDR1 is MNHEY, CDR2 SMNVEV, per germline (reference sequence). The CDR3 has 17 residues. The V gene end was trimmed by 6 bases and the J gene end by 0 bases; junction bases not matched to a gene: 11. The CDR3 DNA is TGTGCCAGCAGCCCGGGGGGAGGCCCATCCTCCTACAATGAGCAGTTCTTC. Translating it yields CASSPGGGPSSYNEQFF.

This clonotype occurred a few times. The chain links TRBV5-6 to TRBJ2-2, with 8 bases matching TRBD2. Germline V gene sequence: CDR1 SGHDT, CDR2 YYEEEE. CDR3 length: 23 residues. V gave up 0 bases and J gave up 0 bases; unmatched junction bases: 22. The CDR3 region has the DNA TGTGCCAGCAGCTTGGTACCAGCGGGGGTTACCCCTCACCCCAAAGCGAACACCGGGGAGCTGTTTTTT. This encodes CASSLVPAGVTPHPKANTGELFF.

There are a few counts of this clonotype. V is TRBV7-2 and J is TRBJ2-5; 9 positions match TRBD2. V was pared by 0 bases and J by 2 bases, with 10 bases of the junction left unmatched. Germline V gene lookup returns CDR1 SGHTA and CDR2 FQGNSA. CDR3 size: 18 residues. As DNA, the CDR3 is TGTGCCAGCAGCTTAGCCCTAGCGGGGTACATTTCTCAAGAGACCCAGTACTTC. Translation gives CASSLALAGYISQETQYF. Variable domain in full (rest from reference TRBV7-2 and TRBJ2-5): GAGVSQSPSNKVTEKGKDVELRCDPISGHTALYWYRQSLGQGLEFLIYFQGNSAPDKSGLPSDRFSAERTGGSVSTLTIQRTQQEDSAVYLCASSLALAGYISQETQYFGPGTRLLVL.

The gene calls are TRBV9 and TRBJ1-4; D is perhaps TRBD1 (5 bases). The CDR3 runs 15 residues. Germline V CDR1 and CDR2: SGDLS, YYNGEE. V lost 3 bases to trimming and J lost 5 bases, with 14 bases between them. CDR3 sequence reads: CASSAGDGLNEKLFF. The CDR3 DNA reads TGTGCCAGCAGCGCCGGGGACGGACTCAATGAAAAACTGTTTTTT.